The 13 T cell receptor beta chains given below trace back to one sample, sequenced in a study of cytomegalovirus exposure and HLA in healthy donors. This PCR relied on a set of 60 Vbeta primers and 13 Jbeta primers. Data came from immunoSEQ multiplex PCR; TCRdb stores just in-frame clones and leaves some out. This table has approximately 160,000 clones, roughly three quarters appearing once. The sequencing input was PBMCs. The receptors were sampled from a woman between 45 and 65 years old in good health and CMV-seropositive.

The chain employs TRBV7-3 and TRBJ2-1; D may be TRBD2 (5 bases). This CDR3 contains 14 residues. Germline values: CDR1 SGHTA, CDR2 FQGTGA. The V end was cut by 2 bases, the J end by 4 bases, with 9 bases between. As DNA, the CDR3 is TGTGCCAGCAGCTTAGCGGGTCGGTACAATGAGCAGTTCTTC. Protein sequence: CASSLAGRYNEQFF.

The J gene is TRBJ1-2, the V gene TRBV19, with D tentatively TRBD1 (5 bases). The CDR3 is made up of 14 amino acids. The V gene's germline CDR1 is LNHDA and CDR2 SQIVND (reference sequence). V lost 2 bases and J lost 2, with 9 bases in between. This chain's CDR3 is CASSISPGNYGYTF. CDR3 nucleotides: TGTGCCAGTAGTATATCCCCAGGGAACTATGGCTACACCTTC.

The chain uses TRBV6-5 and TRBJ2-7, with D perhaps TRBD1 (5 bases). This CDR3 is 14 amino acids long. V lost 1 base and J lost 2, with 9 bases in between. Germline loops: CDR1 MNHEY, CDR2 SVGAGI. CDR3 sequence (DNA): TGTGCCAGCAGTTACTTGGGGCCAACCTACGAGCAGTACTTC. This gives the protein CASSYLGPTYEQYF.

DNA for the CDR3: TGTGCCAGCAGCGCAGACAGCTTCTCCTACGAGCAGTACTTC. It translates to CASSADSFSYEQYF. The rearrangement joins TRBV7-9 to TRBJ2-7; a weak D match, TRBD1 (5 bases). The CDR3 contains 14 residues. Trimming removed 5 bases from V and 0 bases from J, with 11 bases in between. CDR1 and CDR2 (germline): SEHNR, FQNEAQ (reference sequence). Supplemented by reference TRBV7-9 and TRBJ2-7, the full variable domain reads DTGVSQNPRHKITKRGQNVTFRCDPISEHNRLYWYRQTLGQGPEFLTYFQNEAQLEKSRLLSDRFSAERPKGSFSTLEIQRTEQGDSAMYLCASSADSFSYEQYFGPGTRLTVT.

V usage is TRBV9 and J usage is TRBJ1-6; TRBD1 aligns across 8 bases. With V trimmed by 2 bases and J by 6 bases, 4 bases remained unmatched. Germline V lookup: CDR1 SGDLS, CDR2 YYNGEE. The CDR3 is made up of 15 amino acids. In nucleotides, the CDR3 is TGTGCCAGCAGCGTCCAGGGGGCGCTTAATTCACCCCTCCACTTT. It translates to CASSVQGALNSPLHF.

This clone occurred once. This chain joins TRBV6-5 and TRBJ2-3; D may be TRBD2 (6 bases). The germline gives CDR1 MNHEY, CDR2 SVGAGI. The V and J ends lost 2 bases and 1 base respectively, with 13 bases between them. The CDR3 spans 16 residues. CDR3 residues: CASSYGGSGGTDTQYF. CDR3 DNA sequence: TGTGCCAGCAGTTACGGGGGTAGCGGAGGCACAGATACGCAGTATTTT.

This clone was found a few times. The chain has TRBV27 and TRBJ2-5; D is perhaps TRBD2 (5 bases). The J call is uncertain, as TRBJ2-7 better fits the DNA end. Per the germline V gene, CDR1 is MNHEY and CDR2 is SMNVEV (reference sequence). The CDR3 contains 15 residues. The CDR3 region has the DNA TGTGCCAGCAGTTTATCGTCGGGGTGGGACTACGAGCAGTACTTC. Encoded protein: CASSLSSGWDYEQYF.

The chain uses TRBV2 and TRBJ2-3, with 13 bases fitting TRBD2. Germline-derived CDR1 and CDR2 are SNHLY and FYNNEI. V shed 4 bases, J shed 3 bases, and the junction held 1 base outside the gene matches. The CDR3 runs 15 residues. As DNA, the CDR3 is TGTGCCAGCAGTGGGACTAGCGGGAGTACAGATACGCAGTATTTT. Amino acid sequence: CASSGTSGSTDTQYF.

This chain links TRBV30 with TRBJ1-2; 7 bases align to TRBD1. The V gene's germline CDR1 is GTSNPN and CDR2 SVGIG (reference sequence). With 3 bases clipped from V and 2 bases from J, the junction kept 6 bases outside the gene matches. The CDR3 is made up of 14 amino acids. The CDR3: CAWRWGRGNYGYTF. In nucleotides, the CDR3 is TGTGCCTGGAGGTGGGGCAGGGGGAACTATGGCTACACCTTC.

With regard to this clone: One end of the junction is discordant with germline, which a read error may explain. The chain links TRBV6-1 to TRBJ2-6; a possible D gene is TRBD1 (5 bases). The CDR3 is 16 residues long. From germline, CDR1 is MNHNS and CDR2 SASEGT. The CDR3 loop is CASSDLSMSGANGLTF. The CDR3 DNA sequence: TGTGCCAGCAGTGACTTATCCATGTCTGGGGCCAACGGCCTGACTTTC.

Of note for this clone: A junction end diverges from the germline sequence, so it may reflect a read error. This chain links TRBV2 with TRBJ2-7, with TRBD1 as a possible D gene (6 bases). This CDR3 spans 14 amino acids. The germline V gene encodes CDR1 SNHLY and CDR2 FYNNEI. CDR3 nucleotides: TGTGCCAGCAGTCCCCCCGACAGGACCTACGAGCAGCACTTC. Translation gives CASSPPDRTYEQHF.

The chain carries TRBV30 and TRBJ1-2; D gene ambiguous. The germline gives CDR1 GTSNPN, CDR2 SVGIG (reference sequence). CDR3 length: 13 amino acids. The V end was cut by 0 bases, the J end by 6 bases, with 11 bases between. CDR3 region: CAWSVRLSDGYTF. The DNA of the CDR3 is TGTGCCTGGAGTGTACGTCTGAGCGATGGCTACACCTTC.

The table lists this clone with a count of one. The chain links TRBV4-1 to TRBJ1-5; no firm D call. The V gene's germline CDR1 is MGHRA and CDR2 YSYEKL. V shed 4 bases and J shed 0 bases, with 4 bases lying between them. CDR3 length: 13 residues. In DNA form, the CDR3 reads TGCGCCAGCAGCCTAAATAGCAATCAGCCCCAGCATTTT. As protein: CASSLNSNQPQHF.